This T cell receptor beta chain came from a study of T cells in tuberculosis. The protocol was immunoSEQ multiplex PCR, while the TCRdb copy is restricted to in-frame clones and leaves out a portion. The table records about 30,000 clones, roughly 95% of them present only once. Study outcomes and limitations: GEM motif frequencies gave less than 75% accuracy; the GMM repertoire gave approximately 90%. Active tuberculosis alpha repertoires lay closer to GMM-specific TCRs than controls'.

A word on this clone: Its antigen remains unknown.

The clonotype was recovered from a donor between 10 and 35 years old with latent tuberculosis or without tuberculosis infection. The material sequenced was PBMCs.

The CDR3: CASKKLSSTDTQYF. For the CDR3, the DNA is TGCGCCAGCAAAAAACTCTCTAGCACAGATACGCAGTATTTT. The chain has TRBV5-1 and TRBJ2-3; D remains unclear. The V and J ends lost 6 bases and 0 bases respectively, with 11 bases between them. CDR3 length: 14 residues. Per the germline V gene, CDR1 is SGHRS and CDR2 is YFSETQ.